One sample yielded the 14 T cell receptor beta chains listed below, sequenced in a study of T cells in Graves' hyperthyroidism and ophthalmopathy. There were TCR beta CDR3 regions amplified from RNA transcripts. Primed by the HTBI set, a first-round RT-PCR was run on the TCR CDR3. In TCRdb, the multiplex PCR reads were re-called with MiXCR into one record per CDR3 protein. This table has more than 550,000 distinct CDR3 sequences, 17% appearing once. Sample: blood. Every receptor here comes from a man in his forties or fifties with Graves' hyperthyroidism.

This clonotype was counted a few times. The V call is TRBV6-2 or TRBV6-3, the J call TRBJ2-1; 9 bases agree with TRBD2. The V segment lost 6 bases and the J segment 3 bases; nucleotides outside the gene matches: 9. The CDR3 extends over 16 amino acids. Germline V gene lookup returns CDR1 MNHEY and CDR2 SVGEGT. CDR3 residues: CASRDIAGVDYNEQFF. The CDR3 region has the DNA TGTGCCAGCAGAGATATAGCGGGAGTCGACTACAATGAGCAGTTCTTC.

The V gene is TRBV20-1, the J gene TRBJ2-3, with 13 bases lining up with TRBD2. Germline assignment: CDR1 DFQATT and CDR2 SNEGSKA (reference sequence). The CDR3 has 15 amino acids. V lost 5 bases, J lost 6 bases, and 8 bases stayed unmatched. In DNA form, the CDR3 reads TGCAGTGCTCGTCGACTAGCGGGGGGTTGGGATACGCAGTATTTT. It encodes CSARRLAGGWDTQYF.

This clonotype was seen repeatedly, ten times or more. As DNA, the CDR3 is TGTGCCACCAGTGGCTCCCGCCCCGGGGAAGAGACCCAGTACTTC. Residues: CATSGSRPGEETQYF. This chain joins TRBV24-1 and TRBJ2-5; tentative D call: TRBD2 (5 bases). This CDR3 comprises 15 residues. Germline loops: CDR1 KGHDR, CDR2 SFDVKD. Trimming stripped 5 bases from V and 3 bases from J, with 15 bases between.

There are a few counts of this clonotype. DNA of the CDR3: TGTGCCAGCAGTTCACCGGGACAGGGTGACAATCAGCCCCAGCATTTT. Translating it yields CASSSPGQGDNQPQHF. The genes are TRBV27 and TRBJ1-5; 9 bases agree with TRBD1. Trimming took 4 bases from V and 3 from J; bases not matched to a gene: 7. Germline CDR1 is MNHEY and CDR2 is SMNVEV (reference sequence). The CDR3 is 16 amino acids.

This clonotype was seen at least ten times. The chain joins TRBV24-1 to TRBJ1-2, with unresolved D. The V end lost 2 bases, the J end lost 2 bases, and 17 bases lay between the germline ends. Per germline, CDR1 KGHDR and CDR2 SFDVKD. The CDR3 is 17 residues long. CDR3 region: CATSDSHLPRANYGYTF. The CDR3 DNA follows: TGTGCCACCAGTGATTCCCACTTACCGAGAGCGAACTATGGCTACACCTTC.

This clonotype was detected only a few times. This rearrangement joins TRBV4-1 to TRBJ1-1; unclear D gene. V lost 2 bases and J 0 bases, leaving 7 bases between the germline ends. This CDR3 is 14 amino acids long. CDR1 and CDR2 (germline): MGHRA, YSYEKL. CDR3 in DNA: TGCGCCAGCAGCCAAAAGGCGATGAACACTGAAGCTTTCTTT. This translates into CASSQKAMNTEAFF.

The chain has TRBV3-2 and TRBJ2-7; TRBD1, the table's D call, lacks a check against the DNA. TRBV3-2 is reported as a pseudogene. The CDR3 loop spans 14 amino acids. The CDR3 here is CASSPRKGIYEQYF. DNA for the CDR3: TGTGCCAGCAGCCCACGGAAAGGGATCTACGAGCAGTACTTC.

The sample holds a few counts of this clonotype. The chain is built from TRBV19 and TRBJ2-7; no clear D. V lost 2 bases and J 3 bases, leaving 14 bases between the germline ends. From germline, CDR1 is LNHDA and CDR2 SQIVND (reference sequence). The CDR3 is 15 amino acids. CDR3 sequence: CASSILTAGYYEQYF. The CDR3 DNA reads as TGTGCCAGTAGTATACTAACAGCTGGGTACTACGAGCAGTACTTC.

Only a few counts were recorded for this clonotype. The chain combines TRBV4-3 with TRBJ2-7; 7 bases align to TRBD2. Germline CDR1 is LGHNA and CDR2 is YSLEER. After removal of 3 bases from V and 2 bases from J, the junction contained 10 bases not matched to a gene. CDR3 length equals 16 residues. Written as DNA, the CDR3 is TGCGCCAGCAGCCACAGGTTCAGCGGGGCAGCCTACGAGCAGTACTTC. As protein: CASSHRFSGAAYEQYF.

This clonotype was picked up many times. This chain connects TRBV11-3 to TRBJ2-1, with 8 bases lining up with TRBD2. Trimming took 3 bases from V and 9 from J; bases not matched to a gene: 4. CDR3 length equals 13 residues. Germline V gene sequence: CDR1 SGHNT, CDR2 YENEEA. The chain's CDR3 is CASSFLRGGEQFF. CDR3 DNA: TGTGCCAGCAGCTTTCTTCGGGGGGGTGAGCAGTTCTTC.

This clonotype has ten or more counts. This sequence joins TRBV11-2 and TRBJ2-7; D may be TRBD2 (5 bases). The CDR3 has 15 residues. V gave up 5 bases and J gave up 3 bases, with 17 bases separating them. Germline-derived CDR1 and CDR2 are SGHAT and FQNNGV. The DNA for the CDR3 is TGTGCCAGCAGCCCCGGGGAACTCGGGAACTACGAGCAGTACTTC. It yields the protein CASSPGELGNYEQYF.

This clonotype showed up many times. The chain has TRBV11-2 and TRBJ2-2, with 14 bases matching TRBD2. The CDR3 runs to 19 residues. J lost 1 base, V lost 4 bases, and 8 bases had no gene match. CDR1 is SGHAT and CDR2 is FQNNGV in the germline V gene. This CDR3 reads CASSSPGLAGVVNTGELFF. The CDR3 DNA follows: TGTGCCAGCAGCTCCCCGGGACTAGCGGGAGTCGTGAACACCGGGGAGCTGTTTTTT. Complete variable domain (other parts from reference TRBV11-2 and TRBJ2-2): EAGVAQSPRYKIIEKRQSVAFWCNPISGHATLYWYQQILGQGPKLLIQFQNNGVVDDSQLPKDRFSAERLKGVDSTLKIQPAKLEDSAVYLCASSSPGLAGVVNTGELFFGEGSRLTVL.

The chain recombines TRBV19 with TRBJ1-2; D is uncertain. The V gene's germline CDR1 is LNHDA and CDR2 SQIVND (reference sequence). Trimming took off 4 bases at V and 8 bases at J, with 8 bases between the two ends. The CDR3 contains 11 residues. The CDR3 loop reads CASSTREGYTF. The DNA of the CDR3 is TGTGCCAGTAGTACCCGAGAAGGCTACACCTTC.

This clonotype occurred a few times. V and J are TRBV6-2 or TRBV6-3 and TRBJ1-1, with 7 bases identical to TRBD1. The CDR3 loop spans 14 amino acids. Trimming removed 6 bases from V and 3 bases from J; junction bases left unmatched: 7. The germline CDR1 and CDR2 sequences are MNHEY and SVGEGT. CDR3 DNA sequence: TGTGCCAGCAGGCTGACAGGGCCCCACACTGAAGCTTTCTTT. Protein product: CASRLTGPHTEAFF.